This TCR beta chain is from a study of Ad26.COV2.S vaccination and SARS-CoV-2 variants. Whole-study context: Intramuscularly, Ad26.COV2.S was given either once or twice, 56 days apart.

Using immunoSEQ multiplex PCR, the repertoire was profiled, and TCRdb retains in-frame clones only, with some absent. The sample consists of some 420,000 clones, approximately 87% of them appearing once. Stated treatment: 15 to 20 received Ad26.COV2.S at low or high dose, single or two shots; roughly 5 received placebo; per-sample allocation not given. It was on day 63 after the first vaccine or placebo injection that samples were taken. SARS-CoV-2 spike from the Wuhan strain was encoded by the vaccine, an Ad26 vector. For this clone: Antigen unknown.

Findings and limits, study-wide: Ad26.COV2.S recipients had broader spike-specific TCRs (P = 0.0014). The TCR-based breadth and depth measures might underestimate overall T cell responses.

Trimming shortened V by 7 bases and J by 7 bases, and 17 bases separated the two germline ends. The CDR3 is 13 residues long. Germline V gene sequence: CDR1 ENHRY, CDR2 SYGVKD. The material sequenced was peripheral blood, taken in a trial of Ad26.COV2.S vaccine versus placebo. This receptor was identified in a person between 18 and 59 years old who received the Ad26.COV2.S COVID-19 vaccine or a placebo. The chain couples TRBV10-3 to TRBJ2-7; perhaps TRBD2 as D (5 bases). CDR3 sequence reads: CAITGLTPGEQYF. CDR3 sequence (DNA): TGTGCCATCACCGGACTGACCCCGGGGGAGCAGTACTTC.